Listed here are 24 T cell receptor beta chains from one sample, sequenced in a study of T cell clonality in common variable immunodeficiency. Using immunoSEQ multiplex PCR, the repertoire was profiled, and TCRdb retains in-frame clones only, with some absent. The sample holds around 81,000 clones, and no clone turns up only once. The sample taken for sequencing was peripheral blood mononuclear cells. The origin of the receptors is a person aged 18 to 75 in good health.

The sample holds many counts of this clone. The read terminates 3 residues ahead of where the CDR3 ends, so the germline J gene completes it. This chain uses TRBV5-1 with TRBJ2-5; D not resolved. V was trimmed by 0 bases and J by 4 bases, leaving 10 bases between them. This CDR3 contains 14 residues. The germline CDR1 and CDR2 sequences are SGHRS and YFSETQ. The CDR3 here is CASSLETALETQYF. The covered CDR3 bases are TGCGCCAGCAGCTTGGAAACAGCATTAGAGACC. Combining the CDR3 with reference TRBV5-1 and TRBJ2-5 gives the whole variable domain KAGVTQTPRYLIKTRGQQVTLSCSPISGHRSVSWYQQTPGQGLQFLFEYFSETQRNKGNFPGRFSGRQFSNSRSEMNVSTLELGDSALYLCASSLETALETQYFGPGTRLLVL.

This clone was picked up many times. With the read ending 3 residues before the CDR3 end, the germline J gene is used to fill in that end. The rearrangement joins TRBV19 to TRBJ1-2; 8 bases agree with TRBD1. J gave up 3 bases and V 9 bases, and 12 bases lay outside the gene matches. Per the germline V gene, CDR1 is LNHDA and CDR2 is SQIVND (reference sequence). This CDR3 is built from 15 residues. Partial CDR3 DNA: TGTGCCAGCAGAGCGGAGTGGGGACAGGACTATGGC. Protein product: CASRAEWGQDYG. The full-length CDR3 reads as CASRAEWGQDYGYTF. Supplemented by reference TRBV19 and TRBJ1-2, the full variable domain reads DGGITQSPKYLFRKEGQNVTLSCEQNLNHDAMYWYRQDPGQGLRLIYYSQIVNDFQKGDIAEGYSVSREKKESFPLTVTSAQKNPTAFYLCASRAEWGQDYGYTFGSGTRLTVV.

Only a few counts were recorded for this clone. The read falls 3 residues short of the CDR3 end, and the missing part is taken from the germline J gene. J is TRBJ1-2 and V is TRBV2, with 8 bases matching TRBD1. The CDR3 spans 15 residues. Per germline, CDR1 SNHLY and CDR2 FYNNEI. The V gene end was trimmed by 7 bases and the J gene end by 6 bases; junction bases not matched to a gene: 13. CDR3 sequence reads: CASTLNQGAHNGYTF. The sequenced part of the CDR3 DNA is TGTGCCAGCACCCTCAATCAGGGGGCGCATAATGGC.

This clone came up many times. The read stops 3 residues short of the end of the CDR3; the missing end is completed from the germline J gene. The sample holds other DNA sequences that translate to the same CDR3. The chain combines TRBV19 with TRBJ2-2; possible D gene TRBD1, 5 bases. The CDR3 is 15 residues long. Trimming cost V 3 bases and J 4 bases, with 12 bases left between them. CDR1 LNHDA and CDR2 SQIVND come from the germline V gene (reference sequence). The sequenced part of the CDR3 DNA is TGTGCCAGTAGTATTTCAGGGCGCGGCACCGGGGAG. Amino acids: CASSISGRGTGE. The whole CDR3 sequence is CASSISGRGTGELFF. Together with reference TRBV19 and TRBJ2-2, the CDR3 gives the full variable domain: DGGITQSPKYLFRKEGQNVTLSCEQNLNHDAMYWYRQDPGQGLRLIYYSQIVNDFQKGDIAEGYSVSREKKESFPLTVTSAQKNPTAFYLCASSISGRGTGELFFGEGSRLTVL.

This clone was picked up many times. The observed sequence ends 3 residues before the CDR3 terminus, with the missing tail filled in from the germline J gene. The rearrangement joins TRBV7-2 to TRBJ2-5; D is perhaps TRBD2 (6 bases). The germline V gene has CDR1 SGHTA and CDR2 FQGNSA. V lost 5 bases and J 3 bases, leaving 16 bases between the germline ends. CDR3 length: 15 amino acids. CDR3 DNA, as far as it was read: TGTGCCAGCAGCAATCGAATGGGCGGGAAAGAGACC. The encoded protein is CASSNRMGGKET. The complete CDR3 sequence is CASSNRMGGKETQYF.

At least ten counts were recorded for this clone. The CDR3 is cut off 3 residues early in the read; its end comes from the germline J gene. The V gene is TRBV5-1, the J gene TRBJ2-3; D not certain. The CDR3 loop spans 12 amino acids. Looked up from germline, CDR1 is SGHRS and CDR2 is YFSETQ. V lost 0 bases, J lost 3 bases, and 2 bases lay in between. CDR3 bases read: TGCGCCAGCAGCTTGGCGACAGATACG. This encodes CASSLATDT. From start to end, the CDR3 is CASSLATDTQYF.

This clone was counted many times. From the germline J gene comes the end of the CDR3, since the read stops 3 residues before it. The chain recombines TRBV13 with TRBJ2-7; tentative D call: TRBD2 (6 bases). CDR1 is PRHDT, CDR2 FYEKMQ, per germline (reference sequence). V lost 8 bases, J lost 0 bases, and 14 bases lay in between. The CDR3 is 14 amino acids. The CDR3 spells CASAREKSSYEQYF. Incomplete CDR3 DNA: TGTGCCAGCGCGCGGGAAAAGAGCTCCTACGAG.

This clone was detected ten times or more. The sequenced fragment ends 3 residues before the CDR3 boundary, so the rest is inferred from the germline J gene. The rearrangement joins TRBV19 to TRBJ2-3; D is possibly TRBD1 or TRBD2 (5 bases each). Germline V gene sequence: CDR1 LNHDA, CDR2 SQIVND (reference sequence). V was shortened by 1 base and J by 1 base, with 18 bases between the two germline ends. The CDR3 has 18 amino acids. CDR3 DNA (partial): TGTGCCAGTAGTATAGGAGGGGCTACCCCTATTGGCACAGATACG. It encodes CASSIGGATPIGTDT. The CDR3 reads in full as CASSIGGATPIGTDTQYF.

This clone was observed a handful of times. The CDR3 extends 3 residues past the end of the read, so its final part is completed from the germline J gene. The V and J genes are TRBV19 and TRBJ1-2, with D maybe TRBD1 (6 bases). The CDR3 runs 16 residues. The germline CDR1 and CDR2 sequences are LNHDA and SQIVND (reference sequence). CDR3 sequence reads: CASSIARGTNSYDYTF. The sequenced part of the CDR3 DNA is TGTGCCAGTAGTATAGCAAGGGGGACAAACTCCTACGAC.

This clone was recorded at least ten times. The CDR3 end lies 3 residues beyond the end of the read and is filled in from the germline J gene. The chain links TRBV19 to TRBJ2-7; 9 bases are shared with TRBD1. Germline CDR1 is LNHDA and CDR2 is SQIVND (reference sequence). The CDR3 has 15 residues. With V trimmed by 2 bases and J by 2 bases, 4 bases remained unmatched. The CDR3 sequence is CASSISQGATYEQYF. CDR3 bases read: TGTGCCAGTAGTATATCACAGGGGGCGACCTACGAG.

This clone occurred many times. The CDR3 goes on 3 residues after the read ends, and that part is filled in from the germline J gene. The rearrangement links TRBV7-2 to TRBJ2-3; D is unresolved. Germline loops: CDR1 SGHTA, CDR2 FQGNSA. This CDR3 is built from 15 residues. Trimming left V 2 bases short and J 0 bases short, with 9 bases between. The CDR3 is CASSLRHQSTDTQYF. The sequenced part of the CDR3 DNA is TGTGCCAGCAGCTTACGCCACCAGAGCACAGATACG. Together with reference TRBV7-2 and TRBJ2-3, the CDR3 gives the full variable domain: GAGVSQSPSNKVTEKGKDVELRCDPISGHTALYWYRQSLGQGLEFLIYFQGNSAPDKSGLPSDRFSAERTGGSVSTLTIQRTQQEDSAVYLCASSLRHQSTDTQYFGPGTRLTVL.

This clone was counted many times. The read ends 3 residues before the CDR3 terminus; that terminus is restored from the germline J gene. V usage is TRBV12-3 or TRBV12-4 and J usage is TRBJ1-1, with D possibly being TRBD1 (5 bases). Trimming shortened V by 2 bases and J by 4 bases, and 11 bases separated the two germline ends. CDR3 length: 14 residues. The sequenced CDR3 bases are TGTGCCAGCAGTTTAATCCAGGGTGGCACTGAA. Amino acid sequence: CASSLIQGGTE. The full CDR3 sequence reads CASSLIQGGTEAFF.

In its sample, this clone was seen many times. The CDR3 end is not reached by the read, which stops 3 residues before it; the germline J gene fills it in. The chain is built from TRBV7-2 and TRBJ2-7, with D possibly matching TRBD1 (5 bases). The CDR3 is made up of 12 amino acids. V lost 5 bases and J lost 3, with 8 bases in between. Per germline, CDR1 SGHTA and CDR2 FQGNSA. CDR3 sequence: CASSPTGYEQYF. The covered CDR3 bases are TGTGCCAGCAGCCCCACAGGCTACGAG.

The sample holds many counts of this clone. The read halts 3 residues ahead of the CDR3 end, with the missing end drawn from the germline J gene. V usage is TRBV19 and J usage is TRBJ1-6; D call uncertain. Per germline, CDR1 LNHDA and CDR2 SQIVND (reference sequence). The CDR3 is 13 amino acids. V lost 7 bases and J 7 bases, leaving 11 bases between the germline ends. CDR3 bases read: TGTGCCAGTAACAGACCCGGCAATTCACCC. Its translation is CASNRPGNSP. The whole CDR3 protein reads CASNRPGNSPLHF.

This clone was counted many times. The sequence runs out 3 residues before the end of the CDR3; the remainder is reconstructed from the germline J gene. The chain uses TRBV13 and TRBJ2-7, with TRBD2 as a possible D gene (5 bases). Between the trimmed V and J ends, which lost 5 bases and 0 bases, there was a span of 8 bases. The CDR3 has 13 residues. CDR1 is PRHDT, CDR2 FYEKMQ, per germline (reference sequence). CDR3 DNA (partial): TGTGCCAGCAGCACTAGGAGCTCCTACGAG. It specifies CASSTRSSYE. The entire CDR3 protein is CASSTRSSYEQYF.

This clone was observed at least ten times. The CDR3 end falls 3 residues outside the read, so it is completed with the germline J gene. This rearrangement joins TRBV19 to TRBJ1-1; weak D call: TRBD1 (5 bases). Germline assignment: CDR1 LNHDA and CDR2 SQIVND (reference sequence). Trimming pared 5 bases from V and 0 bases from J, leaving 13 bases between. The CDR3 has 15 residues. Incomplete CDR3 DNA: TGTGCCAGTAGTCCCCGACAGACAATGAACACTGAA. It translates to CASSPRQTMNTE. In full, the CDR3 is CASSPRQTMNTEAFF.

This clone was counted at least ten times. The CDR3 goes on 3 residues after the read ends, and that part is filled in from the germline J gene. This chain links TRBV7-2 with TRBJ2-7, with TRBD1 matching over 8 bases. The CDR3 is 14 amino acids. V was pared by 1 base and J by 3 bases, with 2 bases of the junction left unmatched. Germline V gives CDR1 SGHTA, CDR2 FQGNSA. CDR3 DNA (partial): TGTGCCAGCAGCTTAGGGACAGGGTACTACGAG. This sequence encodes CASSLGTGYYE. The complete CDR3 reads CASSLGTGYYEQYF.

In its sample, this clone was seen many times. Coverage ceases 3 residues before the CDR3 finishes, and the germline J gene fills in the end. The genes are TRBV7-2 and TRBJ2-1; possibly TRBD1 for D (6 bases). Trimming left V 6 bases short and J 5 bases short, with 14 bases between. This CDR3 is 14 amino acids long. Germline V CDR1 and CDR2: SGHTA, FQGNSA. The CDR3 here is CASSSNQGNNEQFF. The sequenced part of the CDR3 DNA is TGTGCCAGCAGTTCGAACCAGGGGAACAATGAG.

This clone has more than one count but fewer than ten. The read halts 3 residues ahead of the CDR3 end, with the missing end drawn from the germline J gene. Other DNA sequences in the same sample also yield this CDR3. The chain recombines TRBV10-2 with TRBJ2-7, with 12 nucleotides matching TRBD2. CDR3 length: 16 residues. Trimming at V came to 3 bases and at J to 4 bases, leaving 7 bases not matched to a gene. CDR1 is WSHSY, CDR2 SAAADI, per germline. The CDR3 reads CASSDVLAGGTYEQYF. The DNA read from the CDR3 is TGCGCCAGCAGTGACGTCCTAGCGGGAGGGACTTACGAG.

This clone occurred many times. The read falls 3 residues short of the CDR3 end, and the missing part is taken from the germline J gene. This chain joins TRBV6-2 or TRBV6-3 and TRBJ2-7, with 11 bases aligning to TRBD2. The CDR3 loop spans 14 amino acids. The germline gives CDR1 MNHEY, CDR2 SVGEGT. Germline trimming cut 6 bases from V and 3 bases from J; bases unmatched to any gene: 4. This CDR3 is CASRGLAEHYEQYF. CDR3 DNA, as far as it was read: TGTGCCAGCAGGGGACTAGCGGAACACTACGAG.

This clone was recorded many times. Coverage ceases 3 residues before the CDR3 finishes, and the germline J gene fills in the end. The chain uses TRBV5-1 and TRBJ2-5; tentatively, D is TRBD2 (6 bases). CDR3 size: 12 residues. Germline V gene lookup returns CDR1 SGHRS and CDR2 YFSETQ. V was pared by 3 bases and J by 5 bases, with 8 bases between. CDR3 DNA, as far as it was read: TGCGCCAGCAGCTCCGCGGGGGAGACC. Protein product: CASSSAGET. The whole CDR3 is CASSSAGETQYF.

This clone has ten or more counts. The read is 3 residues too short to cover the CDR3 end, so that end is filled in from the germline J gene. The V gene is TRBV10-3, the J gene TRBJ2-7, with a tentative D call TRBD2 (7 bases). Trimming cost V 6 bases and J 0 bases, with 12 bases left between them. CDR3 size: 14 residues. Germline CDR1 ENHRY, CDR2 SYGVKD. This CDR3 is CAISRGDTSYEQYF. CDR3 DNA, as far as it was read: TGTGCCATCAGCCGGGGGGACACCTCCTACGAG.

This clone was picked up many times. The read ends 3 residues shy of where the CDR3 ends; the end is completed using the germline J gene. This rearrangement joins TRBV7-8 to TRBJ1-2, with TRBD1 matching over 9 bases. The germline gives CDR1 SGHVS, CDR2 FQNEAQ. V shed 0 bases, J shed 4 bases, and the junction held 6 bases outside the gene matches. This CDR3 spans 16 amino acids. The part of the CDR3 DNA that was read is TGTGCCAGCAGCTTAGCGGCGGGACAGGGAGGCTATGGC. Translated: CASSLAAGQGGYG. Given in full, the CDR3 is CASSLAAGQGGYGYTF. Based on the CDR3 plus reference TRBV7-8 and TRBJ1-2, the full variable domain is GAGVSQSPRYKVAKRGQDVALRCDPISGHVSLFWYQQALGQGPEFLTYFQNEAQLDKSGLPSDRFFAERPEGSVSTLKIQRTQQEDSAVYLCASSLAAGQGGYGYTFGSGTRLTVV.

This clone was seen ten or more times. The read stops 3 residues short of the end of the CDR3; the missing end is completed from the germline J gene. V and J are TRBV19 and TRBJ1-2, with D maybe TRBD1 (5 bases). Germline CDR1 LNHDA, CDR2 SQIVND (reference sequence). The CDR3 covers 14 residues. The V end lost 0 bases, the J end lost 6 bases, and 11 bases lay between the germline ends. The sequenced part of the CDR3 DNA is TGTGCCAGTAGTATAGAGGGGACGGGGGATGGC. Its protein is CASSIEGTGDG. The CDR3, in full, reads CASSIEGTGDGYTF.